A single sample is the source of the 22 T cell receptor beta chains below, sequenced in a study of T cell responses to AZD1222 COVID-19 vaccine. Sequenced by immunoSEQ multiplex PCR; TCRdb stores in-frame clones only, minus some. There are about 99,000 clones in the sample; roughly 92% occur only once, and 4% to 5.5% lies in the top ten. The material sequenced was peripheral blood, taken on day 0 of AZD1222 vaccination. Source of these receptors: an adult in good health.

The chain is built from TRBV4-1 and TRBJ2-4; D not certain. V lost 1 base to trimming and J lost 1 base, with 8 bases between them. The V gene's germline CDR1 is MGHRA and CDR2 YSYEKL. There are 15 residues in the CDR3. CDR3 nucleotides: TGCGCCAGCAGCCAAGCCATGGGGGCCAAAAACATTCAGTACTTC. This translates into CASSQAMGAKNIQYF.

The chain carries TRBV19 and TRBJ1-1; D remains unclear. From germline, CDR1 is LNHDA and CDR2 SQIVND (reference sequence). V was cut by 8 bases and J by 6 bases, with 16 bases left in between. This CDR3 is 13 amino acids long. CDR3 in amino acids: CASERGRSAEAFF. The CDR3 nucleotides are TGTGCCAGTGAAAGAGGGAGAAGCGCTGAAGCTTTCTTT.

The J gene is TRBJ1-5, the V gene TRBV5-5, with a weak D call TRBD1 (5 bases). Between the trimmed V and J ends, which lost 0 bases and 7 bases, there was a span of 11 bases. Germline assignment: CDR1 SGHKS and CDR2 YYEKEE (reference sequence). The CDR3 loop spans 14 amino acids. CDR3 amino acids: CASSLETGGQPQHF. The CDR3 region has the DNA TGTGCCAGCAGCTTGGAGACGGGGGGGCAGCCCCAGCATTTT.

J is TRBJ1-2 and V is TRBV19, with D hard to call. The CDR3 consists of 15 residues. Germline V gene lookup returns CDR1 LNHDA and CDR2 SQIVND (reference sequence). V shed 3 bases and J shed 2 bases, with 13 bases lying between them. DNA for the CDR3: TGTGCCAGTAGTATCAGCTGGCATCAGAACTATGGCTACACCTTC. This codes for CASSISWHQNYGYTF.

The chain has TRBV5-1 and TRBJ2-3; 7 bases are shared with TRBD1. Trimming cost V 0 bases and J 0 bases; bases outside gene matches: 4. Germline-derived CDR1 and CDR2 are SGHRS and YFSETQ. The CDR3 runs 16 residues. Here the CDR3 reads CASSLGGTESTDTQYF. The CDR3 bases are TGCGCCAGCAGCTTGGGTGGGACAGAAAGCACAGATACGCAGTATTTT.

This chain joins TRBV5-6 and TRBJ1-2; D gene unclear. Germline assignment: CDR1 SGHDT and CDR2 YYEEEE. This CDR3 contains 14 residues. The germline V and J ends were trimmed by 3 bases and 5 bases, with 14 bases remaining between them. The DNA of the CDR3 is TGTGCCAGCAGCTCCCGTGGCAGAGTGTATGGCTACACCTTC. Translation gives CASSSRGRVYGYTF.

The V and J genes are TRBV5-6 and TRBJ1-2; a possible D gene is TRBD1 (5 bases). Germline loops: CDR1 SGHDT, CDR2 YYEEEE. CDR3 length equals 14 residues. The V and J ends lost 1 base and 5 bases respectively, with 12 bases between them. The CDR3 DNA reads as TGTGCCAGCAGCTTGAAGGGGAGACAGTATGGCTACACCTTC. This translates into CASSLKGRQYGYTF.

Only one count was recorded for this clone. The chain links TRBV28 to TRBJ1-5; 10 bases line up with TRBD1. The CDR3 is 15 residues long. Trimming took 2 bases from V and 6 from J; bases not matched to a gene: 4. Germline-derived CDR1 and CDR2 are MDHEN and SYDVKM. For the CDR3, the DNA is TGTGCCAGCAGTTTAGACAGGGGGCTTGGTCAGCCCCAGCATTTT. Translating gives CASSLDRGLGQPQHF.

The chain joins TRBV7-8 to TRBJ2-7; TRBD1 matches at 7 bases. Germline CDR1 SGHVS, CDR2 FQNEAQ. The V and J ends lost 1 base and 5 bases, in that order; junction bases with no gene match: 5. The CDR3 contains 14 residues. The CDR3 loop is CASSLDRGTNEQYF. The CDR3 DNA reads as TGTGCCAGCAGCTTAGACAGGGGAACGAACGAGCAGTACTTC.

The rearrangement joins TRBV5-1 to TRBJ2-2, with 8 positions matching TRBD1. J was trimmed by 7 bases and V by 7 bases; bases with no gene match: 12. Germline V gene lookup returns CDR1 SGHRS and CDR2 YFSETQ. The length of the CDR3 is 15 residues. For the CDR3, the DNA is TGCGCCAGCTGGACCGGGACAGGCGTTATCGGGGAGCTGTTTTTT. Protein: CASWTGTGVIGELFF.

V gene TRBV7-9 combines with J gene TRBJ2-7, with 7 bases matching TRBD1. This CDR3 has 16 amino acids. The V gene end was trimmed by 5 bases and the J gene end by 2 bases; junction bases not matched to a gene: 12. Germline V CDR1 and CDR2: SEHNR, FQNEAQ (reference sequence). CDR3 bases: TGTGCCAGCAGCGGCACCAGGACAGGCCAACCCTACGAGCAGTACTTC. Encoded protein: CASSGTRTGQPYEQYF.

This chain connects TRBV27 to TRBJ1-5; 8 bases agree with TRBD1. The germline V gene encodes CDR1 MNHEY and CDR2 SMNVEV (reference sequence). The length of the CDR3 is 13 residues. V trimming: 5 bases; J trimming: 7 bases; junction bases outside the gene matches: 4. The CDR3 is CASSKTGVQPQHF. CDR3 in DNA: TGTGCCAGCAGTAAGACAGGGGTCCAGCCCCAGCATTTT.

The chain couples TRBV19 to TRBJ2-1, with TRBD2 identical over 10 bases. V lost 2 bases and J lost 8; bases outside the gene matches: 3. CDR1 is LNHDA and CDR2 is SQIVND in the germline V gene (reference sequence). The CDR3 has 14 amino acids. The CDR3 reads CASSILAGVDEQFF. The CDR3 DNA sequence: TGTGCCAGTAGTATACTAGCGGGAGTGGATGAGCAGTTCTTC. The full variable domain, its missing parts supplied by reference TRBV19 and TRBJ2-1, is DGGITQSPKYLFRKEGQNVTLSCEQNLNHDAMYWYRQDPGQGLRLIYYSQIVNDFQKGDIAEGYSVSREKKESFPLTVTSAQKNPTAFYLCASSILAGVDEQFFGPGTRLTVL.

In this sample, this clone turned up once. This sequence joins TRBV6-5 and TRBJ1-2; D gene ambiguous. Germline V CDR1 and CDR2: MNHEY, SVGAGI. Deletions cut 5 bases from V and 5 bases from J, with 15 bases between. This CDR3 is built from 14 residues. CDR3 in DNA: TGTGCCAGCAGTCCGGTTGGCGGACCGTATGGCTACACCTTC. Its translation is CASSPVGGPYGYTF.

This chain connects TRBV30 to TRBJ2-3; weak D call: TRBD1 (5 bases). V gave up 2 bases and J gave up 4 bases, with 7 bases separating them. The CDR3 consists of 12 residues. Per the germline V gene, CDR1 is GTSNPN and CDR2 is SVGIG (reference sequence). In DNA form, the CDR3 reads TGTGCCTGGAGTAGACAGTCAGATACGCAGTATTTT. Amino acids: CAWSRQSDTQYF.

The chain joins TRBV29-1 to TRBJ1-1; a possible D gene is TRBD1 (6 bases). With 7 bases removed from V and 4 bases from J, the gap between germline ends came to 19 bases. This CDR3 comprises 14 residues. Germline-derived CDR1 and CDR2 are SQVTM and ANQGSEA. CDR3 nucleotides: TGCAGCGCCAAAGAACAGGGTCGAGGCACTGAAGCTTTCTTT. It is translated as CSAKEQGRGTEAFF.

In its sample, this clone was seen once. CDR3 loop: CAWMVTTVAFF. In DNA, the CDR3 is TGTGCCTGGATGGTGACGACGGTAGCTTTCTTT. The chain is built from TRBV30 and TRBJ1-1; D is unresolved. The CDR3 length is 11 residues. Trimming stripped 4 bases from V and 10 bases from J, with 13 bases between. Per germline, CDR1 GTSNPN and CDR2 SVGIG (reference sequence).

This chain connects TRBV5-1 to TRBJ2-5; 10 bases agree with TRBD2. The CDR3 covers 16 residues. Germline V gene sequence: CDR1 SGHRS, CDR2 YFSETQ. J lost 5 bases, V lost 2 bases, and 9 bases had no gene match. The CDR3, as DNA: TGCGCCAGCAGCTTTTTACTAGCGGGATCGCGGGAGACCCAGTACTTC. It codes for CASSFLLAGSRETQYF.

V usage is TRBV18 and J usage is TRBJ2-2; TRBD2 might be the D (6 bases). V was clipped by 2 bases and J by 6 bases, with 10 bases between them. The germline gives CDR1 KGHSH, CDR2 LQKENI. The CDR3 totals 14 residues. CDR3 DNA sequence: TGTGCCAGCTCACCAGGGCCGGGGGCCGGGGAGCTGTTTTTT. Translated: CASSPGPGAGELFF.

The J gene is TRBJ1-2, the V gene TRBV6-5; a weak D match, TRBD1 (5 bases). The CDR3 loop spans 14 amino acids. Germline V gene lookup returns CDR1 MNHEY and CDR2 SVGAGI. V was clipped by 4 bases and J by 0 bases, with 9 bases between them. CDR3 DNA sequence: TGTGCCAGCAGTTCCAGGGAGGCTAACTATGGCTACACCTTC. It is translated as CASSSREANYGYTF.

The V call is TRBV24-1, the J call TRBJ2-7; 9 bases map to TRBD1. Trimming removed 2 bases from V and 3 bases from J; junction bases left unmatched: 7. Looked up from germline, CDR1 is KGHDR and CDR2 is SFDVKD. The CDR3 runs 16 residues. CDR3 in amino acids: CATSDSGQGSFYEQYF. For the CDR3, the DNA is TGTGCCACCAGTGATTCGGGACAGGGAAGCTTCTACGAGCAGTACTTC.

CDR3 sequence (DNA): TGTGCCAGTACAGATGACTCTGGAAACACCATATATTTT. Encoded protein: CASTDDSGNTIYF. The chain couples TRBV9 to TRBJ1-3; D is unclear. Germline values: CDR1 SGDLS, CDR2 YYNGEE. The CDR3 spans 13 residues. The ends were cut back, 8 bases at V and 0 bases at J, with 9 bases in the middle. Based on the CDR3 plus reference TRBV9 and TRBJ1-3, the full variable domain is DSGVTQTPKHLITATGQRVTLRCSPRSGDLSVYWYQQSLDQGLQFLIQYYNGEERAKGNILERFSAQQFPDLHSELNLSSLELGDSALYFCASTDDSGNTIYFGEGSWLTVV.